These T cell receptor beta chains were read from a single sample in a study of T cell responses to AZD1222 COVID-19 vaccine. Sequencing was performed with immunoSEQ multiplex PCR; in TCRdb, only in-frame clones are kept and a portion is missing. The table has 90,000 to 150,000 clones, approximately 92% seen once; the top ten hold around 8%. The sequencing here drew on peripheral blood, taken 28 days after the second AZD1222 dose. The receptors shown here come from an adult who received the AZD1222 COVID-19 vaccine. Both conserved end residues are part of each CDR3. D genes are given only for firm matches. Where a row states a size, it is once, few, many or the class of an expanded clone; other rows omit it.

once,TRBJ2-5,TRBV19,.,CASSGGIQETQYF,TGTGCCAGTAGCGGGGGCATCCAAGAGACCCAGTACTTC
.,TRBJ2-3,TRBV19,.,CASSPQGPYTDTQYF,TGTGCCAGTAGTCCCCAAGGCCCGTACACAGATACGCAGTATTTT
.,TRBJ2-2,TRBV20-1,.,CSASLRNTGELFF,TGCAGTGCTAGTTTAAGGAACACCGGGGAGCTGTTTTTT
.,TRBJ1-2,TRBV5-4,.,CASSLAGDSYTF,TGTGCCAGCAGCTTGGCTGGGGATAGCTACACCTTC
.,TRBJ2-1,TRBV5-6,.,CASSLSGGTYNEQFF,TGTGCCAGCAGCTTGTCTGGGGGTACCTACAATGAGCAGTTCTTC
.,TRBJ1-1,TRBV28,.,CASSQPRGDTNTEAFF,TGTGCCAGCAGTCAGCCGAGGGGGGATACTAACACTGAAGCTTTCTTT
.,TRBJ1-2,TRBV29-1,.,CSVEDAGLGSYTF,TGCAGCGTTGAAGATGCGGGGTTAGGTAGCTACACCTTC
.,TRBJ1-2,TRBV29-1,TRBD1,CSAKRGGQGEGYTF,TGCAGCGCAAAACGGGGTGGACAGGGGGAGGGCTACACCTTC
.,TRBJ2-1,TRBV24-1,TRBD2,CATRPGGGVYEQFF,TGTGCCACCCGACCGGGCGGGGGGGTCTATGAGCAGTTCTTC
.,TRBJ1-4,TRBV19,.,CASSTRDLKNEKLFF,TGTGCCAGTAGTACCAGGGACCTCAAGAATGAAAAACTGTTTTTT
once,TRBJ1-4,TRBV28,.,CASSSPREGHGEKLFF,TGTGCCAGCAGTTCCCCCAGGGAGGGCCATGGCGAAAAACTGTTTTTT
once,TRBJ1-6,TRBV2,TRBD1,CASSGDSPNSPLHF,TGTGCCAGCAGTGGGGACAGCCCCAATTCACCCCTCCACTTT